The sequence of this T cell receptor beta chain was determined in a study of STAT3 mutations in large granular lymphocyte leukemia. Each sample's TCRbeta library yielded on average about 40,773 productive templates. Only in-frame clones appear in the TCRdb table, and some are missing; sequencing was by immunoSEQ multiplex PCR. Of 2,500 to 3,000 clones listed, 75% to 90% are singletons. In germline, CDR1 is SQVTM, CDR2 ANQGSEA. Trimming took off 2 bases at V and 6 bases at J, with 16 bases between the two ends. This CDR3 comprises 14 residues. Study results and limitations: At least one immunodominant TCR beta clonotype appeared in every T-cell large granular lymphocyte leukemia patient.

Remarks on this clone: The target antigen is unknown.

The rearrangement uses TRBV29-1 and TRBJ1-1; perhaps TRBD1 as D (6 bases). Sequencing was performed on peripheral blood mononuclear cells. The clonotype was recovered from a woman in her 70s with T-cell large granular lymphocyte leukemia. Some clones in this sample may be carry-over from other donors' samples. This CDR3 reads CSVEMWGARAEAFF. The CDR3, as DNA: TGCAGCGTTGAAATGTGGGGGGCGCGGGCTGAAGCTTTCTTT.